This T cell receptor (beta chain) stems from a study of shared clonotypes between healthy human individuals. Notes on the study in general: It was only blood that was sampled, and tissue repertoires likely differ. The expectation was that sequencing depth would affect clonotype sharing among donors.

Sequencing used immunoSEQ multiplex PCR; TCRdb keeps in-frame clones, though not all of them. The sample has more than 550,000 clones; under 95% are singletons. Concerning this clone itself: Its antigen is still unknown.

CDR3 size: 16 residues. J gave up 4 bases and V 4 bases, and 12 bases lay outside the gene matches. The germline V gene encodes CDR1 MNHEY and CDR2 SMNVEV (reference sequence). Naive-designated CD8 cells lacked CD45RO, were positively enriched for CCR7, and omitted terminally differentiated effector memory CD45RA+ cells. Donors, without exception, were Caucasian adults residing in Nashville, Tennessee. This clonotype was sampled from a man aged 30-40 years in good health. Sequenced material: naive CD8+ T cells sorted from blood. This chain uses TRBV27 with TRBJ2-5; the match to TRBD1 covers 7 bases. CDR3: CASSSQTGLGTETQYF. CDR3 nucleotide sequence: TGTGCCAGCAGTTCCCAGACAGGGTTAGGGACAGAGACCCAGTACTTC.